These 20 T cell receptor beta chains came from one sample sequenced in a study of T cell responses to AZD1222 COVID-19 vaccine. The method was immunoSEQ multiplex PCR; TCRdb's version includes in-frame clones alone and lacks a portion of them. This table has about 120,000 clones, approximately 93% appearing once. The sample in question was peripheral blood, obtained on day 0 of AZD1222 vaccination. These receptors were obtained from an adult in good health.

This chain links TRBV7-3 with TRBJ1-1; D is uncertain. The CDR3 length is 13 residues. The germline CDR1 and CDR2 sequences are SGHTA and FQGTGA. V was cut by 1 base and J by 1 base, with 4 bases left in between. This CDR3 is CASSLMRNTEAFF. DNA of the CDR3: TGTGCCAGCAGCTTAATGAGGAACACTGAAGCTTTCTTT.

The rearrangement joins TRBV27 to TRBJ1-3; weak D call: TRBD1 (6 bases). Between the trimmed V and J ends, which lost 3 bases and 4 bases, there was a span of 19 bases. Germline loops: CDR1 MNHEY, CDR2 SMNVEV (reference sequence). The CDR3 spans 17 residues. The CDR3 here is CASSFNPPTGRGNTIYF. CDR3 DNA: TGTGCCAGCAGTTTTAATCCCCCCACAGGGAGGGGAAACACCATATATTTT.

The chain is built from TRBV27 and TRBJ1-5, with D possibly being TRBD1 (6 bases). Trimming took 5 bases from V and 4 from J, leaving 15 bases between them. This CDR3 contains 15 residues. Germline CDR1 is MNHEY and CDR2 is SMNVEV (reference sequence). The CDR3 sequence: CASSPLDRLNQPQHF. The CDR3 region has the DNA TGTGCCAGCAGTCCCCTCGACAGGCTTAATCAGCCCCAGCATTTT.

This chain joins TRBV27 and TRBJ2-2, with 8 positions matching TRBD2. Per germline, CDR1 MNHEY and CDR2 SMNVEV (reference sequence). The V gene end was trimmed by 10 bases and the J gene end by 1 base; junction bases not matched to a gene: 5. The CDR3 loop spans 14 amino acids. The CDR3 coding sequence is TGTGCCACCAGACTAGCGCGGAACACCGGGGAGCTGTTTTTT. Encoded protein: CATRLARNTGELFF.

The sample holds one count of this clone. The chain combines TRBV5-6 with TRBJ1-6, with D possibly matching TRBD1 (5 bases). V lost 6 bases, J lost 7 bases, and 23 bases lay in between. The germline CDR1 and CDR2 sequences are SGHDT and YYEEEE. This CDR3 comprises 17 residues. CDR3 bases: TGTGCCAGCACCATTTGGGGCAGGGCTCGAGAAAATTCACCCCTCCACTTT. Amino acids: CASTIWGRARENSPLHF.

The chain carries TRBV27 and TRBJ2-1; D tentatively fits TRBD1 or TRBD2 (7 bases each). V was trimmed by 4 bases and J by 0 bases, leaving 10 bases between them. Germline CDR1 and CDR2: MNHEY and SMNVEV (reference sequence). The CDR3 consists of 15 residues. The CDR3 DNA follows: TGTGCCAGCAGTTCAGGGGGGGTCTCCTACAATGAGCAGTTCTTC. Amino acids: CASSSGGVSYNEQFF.

The V gene is TRBV19, the J gene TRBJ2-3; 9 bases match TRBD2. CDR1 is LNHDA, CDR2 SQIVND, per germline (reference sequence). The CDR3 is 16 residues long. The V gene end was trimmed by 6 bases and the J gene end by 1 base; junction bases not matched to a gene: 8. CDR3 nucleotides: TGTGCCAGTAGCAAAGGACCTAGCGGGGGCACAGATACGCAGTATTTT. It codes for CASSKGPSGGTDTQYF. The entire variable domain, with the rest obtained from reference TRBV19 and TRBJ2-3, is as follows: DGGITQSPKYLFRKEGQNVTLSCEQNLNHDAMYWYRQDPGQGLRLIYYSQIVNDFQKGDIAEGYSVSREKKESFPLTVTSAQKNPTAFYLCASSKGPSGGTDTQYFGPGTRLTVL.

This chain joins TRBV9 and TRBJ2-1; tentative D call: TRBD2 (6 bases). Trimming removed 3 bases at V and 10 bases at J, with 14 bases between. The CDR3 is 13 residues long. Germline assignment: CDR1 SGDLS and CDR2 YYNGEE. This CDR3 reads CASSARLAEEQFF. CDR3 coding DNA: TGTGCCAGCAGCGCCAGATTAGCGGAGGAGCAGTTCTTC.

This clone was counted a single time. This rearrangement joins TRBV7-9 to TRBJ2-6; D call uncertain. CDR3 length: 15 amino acids. Germline CDR1 reads SEHNR; CDR2 reads FQNEAQ (reference sequence). V lost 5 bases, J lost 0 bases, and 8 bases lay in between. The CDR3 coding sequence is TGTGCCAGCAGCCCTCTGAGCTCTGGGGCCAACGTCCTGACTTTC. Translating gives CASSPLSSGANVLTF.

The chain combines TRBV19 with TRBJ2-7; D call uncertain. The V gene lost 7 bases and the J gene lost 3 bases, with 22 bases spanning the gap. Germline assignment: CDR1 LNHDA and CDR2 SQIVND (reference sequence). The CDR3 has 16 residues. The CDR3: CASTTQSSAAVYEQYF. For the CDR3, the DNA is TGTGCCAGTACCACCCAAAGTTCGGCCGCGGTCTACGAGCAGTACTTC.

This chain joins TRBV5-1 and TRBJ1-4, with D possibly matching TRBD1 (5 bases). The CDR3 runs to 15 residues. V was cut by 0 bases and J by 7 bases, with 13 bases left in between. From germline, CDR1 is SGHRS and CDR2 YFSETQ. The CDR3 sequence: CASSLGGISGEKLFF. The CDR3 coding sequence is TGCGCCAGCAGCTTGGGGGGGATATCGGGTGAAAAACTGTTTTTT.

The genes are TRBV29-1 and TRBJ2-2; tentatively, D is TRBD1 or TRBD2 (5 bases each). The CDR3 has 14 residues. In germline, CDR1 is SQVTM, CDR2 ANQGSEA. V was clipped by 5 bases and J by 4 bases, with 14 bases between them. CDR3 loop: CSVSNGGSTGELFF. Written as DNA, the CDR3 is TGCAGCGTTTCGAATGGGGGAAGCACCGGGGAGCTGTTTTTT.

This chain links TRBV19 with TRBJ2-7; D is unresolved. Germline lookup yields CDR1 LNHDA and CDR2 SQIVND (reference sequence). This CDR3 has 14 residues. The germline V and J ends were trimmed by 4 bases and 1 base, with 11 bases remaining between them. CDR3 protein: CASSSAIRSYEQYF. Here the CDR3 DNA reads TGTGCCAGTAGTAGCGCGATTCGATCCTACGAGCAGTACTTC. The whole variable domain, filled in from reference TRBV19 and TRBJ2-7, reads DGGITQSPKYLFRKEGQNVTLSCEQNLNHDAMYWYRQDPGQGLRLIYYSQIVNDFQKGDIAEGYSVSREKKESFPLTVTSAQKNPTAFYLCASSSAIRSYEQYFGPGTRLTVT.

CDR3 DNA sequence: TGCGCCAGCAGCCAAGATCCAAGTCCTAGCGGGAGCGCGACCGGGGAGCTGTTTTTT. This translates into CASSQDPSPSGSATGELFF. The chain is built from TRBV4-1 and TRBJ2-2; 10 bases are a match to TRBD2. The trim removed 0 bases at V and 5 bases at J, leaving 12 bases unmatched. Germline CDR1 MGHRA, CDR2 YSYEKL. CDR3 size: 19 residues.

V and J are TRBV2 and TRBJ2-1; 9 nucleotides align to TRBD2. Germline V gives CDR1 SNHLY, CDR2 FYNNEI. The CDR3 spans 14 residues. The junction had 6 bases not matched to a gene; V was cut back by 5 bases and J by 7 bases. The CDR3 protein is CASSSRREGNEQFF. In DNA, the CDR3 is TGTGCCAGCAGTAGTCGGCGGGAGGGAAATGAGCAGTTCTTC.

This clone was observed a few times. This sequence joins TRBV27 and TRBJ2-3, with D perhaps TRBD2 (6 bases). The CDR3 covers 15 residues. In germline, CDR1 is MNHEY, CDR2 SMNVEV (reference sequence). Trimming took off 5 bases at V and 5 bases at J, with 17 bases between the two ends. The CDR3: CASSISGLSRDTQYF. The CDR3, as DNA: TGTGCCAGCAGTATTTCGGGACTTTCCCGAGATACGCAGTATTTT.

The chain employs TRBV19 and TRBJ1-5; a possible D gene is TRBD1 (5 bases). CDR1 is LNHDA and CDR2 is SQIVND in the germline V gene (reference sequence). The V end was cut by 5 bases, the J end by 3 bases, with 11 bases between. The CDR3 totals 14 residues. CDR3 in amino acids: CASSQQGSNQPQHF. DNA for the CDR3: TGTGCCAGTAGTCAGCAGGGCTCCAATCAGCCCCAGCATTTT.

The V and J genes are TRBV19 and TRBJ1-4; no definite D call. This CDR3 comprises 15 residues. Between the trimmed V and J ends, which lost 3 bases and 5 bases, there was a span of 13 bases. Germline V gene lookup returns CDR1 LNHDA and CDR2 SQIVND (reference sequence). CDR3 in amino acids: CASSIWADLNEKLFF. As DNA, the CDR3 is TGTGCCAGTAGTATTTGGGCGGATCTAAATGAAAAACTGTTTTTT.

DNA of the CDR3: TGTGCCAGCAGCTTAGCCACTGGACTAGCGGGAGAAAATTATGCCTACGAGCAGTACTTC. It encodes CASSLATGLAGENYAYEQYF. The J gene is TRBJ2-7, the V gene TRBV7-2; TRBD2 matches 13 bases. J lost 2 bases, V lost 0 bases, and 13 bases had no gene match. Germline CDR1 reads SGHTA; CDR2 reads FQGNSA. The CDR3 spans 20 residues. Together with reference TRBV7-2 and TRBJ2-7, the CDR3 gives the full variable domain: GAGVSQSPSNKVTEKGKDVELRCDPISGHTALYWYRQSLGQGLEFLIYFQGNSAPDKSGLPSDRFSAERTGGSVSTLTIQRTQQEDSAVYLCASSLATGLAGENYAYEQYFGPGTRLTVT.

The chain couples TRBV6-4 to TRBJ2-2; D is unresolved. The ends were cut back, 4 bases at V and 6 bases at J, with 9 bases in the middle. Looked up from germline, CDR1 is MRHNA and CDR2 is SNTAGT. There are 13 residues in the CDR3. As DNA, the CDR3 is TGTGCCAGCAGTGCCACCGAGGCCGGGGAGCTGTTTTTT. Translation gives CASSATEAGELFF.